The T cell receptor beta chain under discussion was sequenced for a study of blood T cell repertoires in COVID-19. The germline V gene has CDR1 MNHEY and CDR2 SVGAGI. This CDR3 is built from 14 residues. V was pared by 5 bases and J by 4 bases, with 3 bases of the junction left unmatched. Data came from immunoSEQ multiplex PCR; TCRdb stores just in-frame clones and leaves some out. The table records approximately 480,000 clones, about 85% of them present only once. The sample comprised PBMCs or T cells enriched from blood (not recorded which). The sequence was obtained from a woman aged 18-29 years who had recovered from COVID-19. The gene calls are TRBV6-5 and TRBJ1-5; 9 bases map to TRBD1. CDR3: CASSPQGANQPQHF. CDR3 sequence (DNA): TGTGCCAGCAGTCCACAGGGGGCGAATCAGCCCCAGCATTTT.